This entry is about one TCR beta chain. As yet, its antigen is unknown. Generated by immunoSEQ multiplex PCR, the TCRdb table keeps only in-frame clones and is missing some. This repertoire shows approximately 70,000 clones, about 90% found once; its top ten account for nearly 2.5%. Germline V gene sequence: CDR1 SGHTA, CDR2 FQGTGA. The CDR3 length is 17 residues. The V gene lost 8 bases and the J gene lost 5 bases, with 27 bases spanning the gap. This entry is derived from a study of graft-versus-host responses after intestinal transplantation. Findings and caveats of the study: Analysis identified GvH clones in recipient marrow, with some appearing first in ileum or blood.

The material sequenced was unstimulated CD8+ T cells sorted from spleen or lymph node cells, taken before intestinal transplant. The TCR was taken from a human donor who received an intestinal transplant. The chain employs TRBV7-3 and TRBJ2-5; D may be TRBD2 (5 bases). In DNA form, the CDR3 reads TGTGCCAGCCCCGGAAATGAGGGCCCGACCACCGGGGAGACCCAGTACTTC. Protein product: CASPGNEGPTTGETQYF.